These 2 T cell receptor beta chains share one sample of origin, sequenced in a study of blood T cell repertoires in COVID-19. Sequencing used immunoSEQ multiplex PCR; TCRdb keeps in-frame clones, though not all of them. The table records about 140,000 clones, about 87% of them present only once. The material sequenced was PBMCs or T cells enriched from blood (not recorded which). The receptors derive from a man aged 55 to 70 who had recovered from COVID-19.

Only one count was recorded for this clone. The gene calls are TRBV24-1 and TRBJ1-2, with D possibly matching TRBD1 (5 bases). The CDR3 consists of 13 residues. V shed 5 bases and J shed 7 bases, with 13 bases lying between them. Germline V lookup: CDR1 KGHDR, CDR2 SFDVKD. The CDR3 nucleotides read TGTGCCACCAGTGGGGGGGTAACTACTGGCTACACCTTC. Its protein is CATSGGVTTGYTF.

This sequence joins TRBV15 and TRBJ2-1; 9 bases match TRBD2. Germline V CDR1 and CDR2: LNHNV, YYDKDF (reference sequence). This CDR3 contains 15 residues. V trimming: 1 base; J trimming: 10 bases; junction bases outside the gene matches: 8. CDR3 nucleotides: TGTGCCACCAGCAGAGCAGGGACTAGCCAATTCGAGCAGTTCTTC. Protein product: CATSRAGTSQFEQFF.